The T cell receptor (beta chain) described here comes from a study of graft-versus-host responses after intestinal transplantation (TCRdb year 2021). Concerning the study at large: The transplants that recipients got were multivisceral, liver-intestinal, or isolated intestinal. Of the roughly 24 intestinal transplant recipients enrolled in the cohort, one of whom was a retransplant, 3 patients without pretransplant specimens were excluded. Bulk TCR-beta CDR3 sequencing was used to track graft-versus-host and host-versus-graft alloreactive T cell clones in the graft, circulation and bone marrow after intestinal transplantation. Donor T cell macrochimerism was defined as a peak of at least 4% donor T cells among recipient peripheral blood mononuclear cells. Rather than being sequenced by the commercial service, samples from a few later patients were sequenced in-house on an Illumina MiSeq and processed with MiXCR. Every recipient was given anti-thymocyte globulin induction, then maintenance tacrolimus and steroids for 3 to 4 years. Alloreactive clones were identified by sequencing pre-transplant mixed lymphocyte reaction products and comparing these products with unstimulated pre-transplant donor and recipient T cells. Study-wide conclusions, independent of this receptor: The conclusions were limited by the relatively low number and heterogeneity of the intestinal transplant patients. Early after transplant, peak levels of circulating GvH clones were associated with declines in HvG clones. High GvH to HvG T cell clonal ratios were observed in the allografts of patients with donor T cell macrochimerism. GvH clones were found in recipient bone marrow, and some of the GvH clones appeared earlier in ileal mucosa or blood, which is consistent with an intestinal mucosal origin.

For CDR1 and CDR2, the germline V gene lists MNHNS and SASEGT. The CDR3 holds 15 amino acids from the cysteine to the phenylalanine. CDR3 DNA is the only sequence kept; it has 45 bases, read in frame from the first base. The germline V end is reduced by 4 bases and the J end by 4 bases; junction bases left unmatched: 2. Receptor libraries were prepared by the immunoSEQ multiplex PCR assay. For most patients, high-throughput TCR-beta CDR3 sequencing of genomic DNA was performed by Adaptive Biotechnologies. The study's processing was this. Adaptive's ImmunoSEQ software supplied the TCR sequencing data for 15 to 20 patients, while MiXCR and VDJtools were used to process a few other patients. CDR3 nucleotide sequences shared between donor and recipient were removed because the origin of such sequences could not be assigned. To be classed as alloreactive, a clone needed at least 2-fold expansion over unstimulated cells and a minimum CFSE-low frequency of 0.002% (template counts) or 0.001% (read counts). Clones detected in sequenced pre-transplant spleen, lymph node, or MLR CFSE-low populations of the donor or recipient were defined as mappable. The cumulative frequency of alloreactive clones was calculated as a percentage of all sequences, weighted by copy number. The source is immuneACCESS, and TCRdb retained only in-frame sequences with V and J called. Part of the clones is not carried over; for the studies checked, unresolved V genes explain less than half of this, and the remainder is unexplained. Clonal size and the V and J genes are those of that table, whereas D and trimming came from the DNA. The sample table records about 40,000 clones; nearly 90% of these occur just once. Over 6% of the sample rests with the top ten.

Blood samples were collected up to 4 times in the first month after transplant and then at least monthly when available. This clone was counted a few times. This clone's antigen is unknown. No much larger clonotype is one base removed from it; base qualities were not supplied. The sample here was PBMCs, taken just under 270 days after transplant. Rearrangement joined TRBV6-1 to TRBJ2-5, with 14 central nucleotides matching TRBD2. The sequence derives from a human patient who received an intestinal transplant, so some T cells may come from the graft donor. Here the CDR3 is given as CASSGGTSGGETQYF. The DNA sequence is TGTGCCAGCAGTGGCGGGACTAGCGGGGGAGAGACCCAGTACTTC.